This is a list of T cell receptor beta chains from one sample in a study of blood T cell repertoires in COVID-19. Data came from immunoSEQ multiplex PCR; TCRdb stores just in-frame clones and leaves some out. The sample consists of 310,000 or so clones, 86% of them appearing once. Sequenced: peripheral blood. These receptors all come from a woman aged 50 to 60 with acute or convalescent COVID-19. Each CDR3 is given with its conserved first and last residue. Each record gives: V gene, CDR3 protein.

TRBV10-3 CASSGREADTQYF
TRBV21-1 CASSKEVRIAKAFF
TRBV2 CASSYAGREETQYF
TRBV29-1 CSVGGPSGFNTGELFF
TRBV19 CATLKEYNGELFF
TRBV3-1/TRBV3-2 CASSLRAREKTQYF
TRBV3-1/TRBV3-2 CASSQGSSYNSPLHF
TRBV20-1 CSANLLNQYF
TRBV7-8 CASSILAGVKDTQYF
TRBV4-1 CASSLAVQETQYF
TRBV3-1/TRBV3-2 CASSQEREGPYNEQFF
TRBV19 CASSMQGSGQPQHF